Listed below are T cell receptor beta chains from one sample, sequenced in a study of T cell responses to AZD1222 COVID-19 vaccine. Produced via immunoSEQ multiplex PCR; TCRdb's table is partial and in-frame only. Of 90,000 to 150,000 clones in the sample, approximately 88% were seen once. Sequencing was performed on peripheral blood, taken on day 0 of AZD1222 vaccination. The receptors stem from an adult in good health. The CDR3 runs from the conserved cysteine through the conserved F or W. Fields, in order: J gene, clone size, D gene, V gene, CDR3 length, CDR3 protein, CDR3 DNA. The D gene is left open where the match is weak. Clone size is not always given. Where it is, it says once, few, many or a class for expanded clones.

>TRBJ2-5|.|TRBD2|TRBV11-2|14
CASSLGLAGETQYF
TGTGCCAGCAGCTTGGGACTAGCGGGTGAGACCCAGTACTTC
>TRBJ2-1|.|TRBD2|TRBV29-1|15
CSVEGLSGGVREQFF
TGCAGCGTTGAGGGCCTAAGCGGGGGGGTGAGGGAGCAGTTCTTC
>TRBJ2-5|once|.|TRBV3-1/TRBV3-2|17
CASSLAGGRGARETQYF
TGTGCCAGCAGCCTTGCAGGGGGGCGGGGGGCGCGAGAGACCCAGTACTTC
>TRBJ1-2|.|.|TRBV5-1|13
CASSSRGIYGYTF
TGCGCCAGCAGCTCCCGGGGTATCTATGGCTACACCTTC
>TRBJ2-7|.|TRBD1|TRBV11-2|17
CASSFLTRTGATYEQYF
TGTGCCAGCAGCTTCCTCACTCGGACAGGGGCCACCTACGAGCAGTACTTC
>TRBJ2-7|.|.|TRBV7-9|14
CASSLGIQMGLPYF
TGTGCCAGCAGCTTAGGTATCCAGATGGGACTCCCATACTTC
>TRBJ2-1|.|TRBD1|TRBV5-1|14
CASSSGQIYNEQFF
TGCGCCAGCAGCTCGGGACAGATCTACAATGAGCAGTTCTTC
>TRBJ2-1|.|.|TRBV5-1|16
CASSLAARRSYNEQFF
TGCGCCAGCAGCTTGGCCGCCAGGCGATCCTACAATGAGCAGTTCTTC
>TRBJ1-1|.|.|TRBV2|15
CASSELGGGSTEAFF
TGTGCCAGCAGTGAACTCGGGGGCGGGAGCACTGAAGCTTTCTTT
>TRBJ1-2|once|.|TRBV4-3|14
CASSQDMGESGYTF
TGCGCCAGCAGCCAAGATATGGGGGAAAGTGGCTACACCTTC
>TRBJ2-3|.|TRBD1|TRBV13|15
CASSMDRGFADTQYF
TGTGCCAGCAGTATGGACAGGGGGTTTGCAGATACGCAGTATTTT
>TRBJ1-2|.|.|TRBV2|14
CATLTFRENYGYTF
TGTGCCACCTTAACCTTCAGGGAAAACTATGGCTACACCTTC
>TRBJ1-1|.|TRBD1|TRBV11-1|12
CASSPDRVKAFF
TGTGCCAGCAGTCCCGACAGGGTAAAAGCTTTCTTT
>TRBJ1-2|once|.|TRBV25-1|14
CASSDPYRNFGYTF
TGTGCCAGCAGTGACCCCTACAGAAATTTTGGCTACACCTTC
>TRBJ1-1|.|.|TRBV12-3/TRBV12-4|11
CASTLPGKAFF
TGTGCCAGCACCTTGCCAGGGAAAGCTTTCTTT
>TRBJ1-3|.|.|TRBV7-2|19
CASSLVLGWGQSSGNTIYF
TGTGCCAGCAGCTTAGTGTTGGGTTGGGGCCAGAGCTCTGGAAACACCATATATTTT
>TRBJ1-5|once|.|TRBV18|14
CASSPSDSLKPQHF
TGTGCCAGCTCACCTTCCGACAGCCTGAAGCCCCAGCATTTT
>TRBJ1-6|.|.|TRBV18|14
CASSSNGANSPLHF
TGTGCCAGCTCATCTAACGGGGCTAATTCACCCCTCCACTTT
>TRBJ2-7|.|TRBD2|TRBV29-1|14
CSVDGLAGGYEQYF
TGCAGCGTTGATGGTCTAGCGGGGGGCTACGAGCAGTACTTC
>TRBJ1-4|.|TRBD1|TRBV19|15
CASSISGQGSEKLFF
TGTGCCAGTAGTATCTCGGGACAGGGGAGCGAAAAACTGTTTTTT
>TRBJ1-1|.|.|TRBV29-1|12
CSVVRLDTEAFF
TGCAGCGTTGTCCGGCTCGACACTGAAGCTTTCTTT
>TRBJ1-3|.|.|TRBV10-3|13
CAISEHSGNTIYF
TGTGCCATCAGTGAACACTCTGGAAACACCATATATTTT
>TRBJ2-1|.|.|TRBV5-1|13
CASTGDSYNEQFF
TGCGCCAGCACAGGCGATTCCTACAATGAGCAGTTCTTC
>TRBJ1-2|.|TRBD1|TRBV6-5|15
CASRPGQGLHYGYTF
TGTGCCAGCAGGCCGGGACAGGGGCTTCACTATGGCTACACCTTC
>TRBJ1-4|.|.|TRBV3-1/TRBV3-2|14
CASRRRLTNEKLFF
TGTGCCAGCCGGAGGCGCTTGACTAATGAAAAACTGTTTTTT
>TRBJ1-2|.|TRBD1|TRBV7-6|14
CASSLAGQGYGYTF
TGTGCCAGCAGCTTAGCGGGACAGGGTTATGGCTACACCTTC
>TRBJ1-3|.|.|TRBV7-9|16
CASSDLRVSSGNTIYF
TGTGCCAGCAGCGACCTTAGGGTCAGCTCTGGAAACACCATATATTTT
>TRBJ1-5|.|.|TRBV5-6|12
CASSQGDQPQHF
TGTGCCAGCAGCCAAGGGGACCAGCCCCAGCATTTT
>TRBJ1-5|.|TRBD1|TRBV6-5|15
CASSLGQGGNQPQHF
TGTGCCAGCAGTTTAGGACAGGGCGGCAATCAGCCCCAGCATTTT
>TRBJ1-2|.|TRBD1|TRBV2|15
CASSETFQGAYGYTF
TGTGCCAGCAGTGAAACTTTTCAGGGGGCCTATGGCTACACCTTC
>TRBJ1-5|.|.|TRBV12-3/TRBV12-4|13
CASSLAENQPQHF
TGTGCCAGCAGTTTAGCGGAAAATCAGCCCCAGCATTTT
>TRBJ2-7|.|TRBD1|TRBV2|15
CASKGADLGSYEQYF
TGTGCCAGCAAGGGGGCAGATCTTGGTTCCTACGAGCAGTACTTC
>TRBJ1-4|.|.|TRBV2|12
CASSERAEKLFF
TGTGCCAGCAGTGAAAGGGCAGAAAAACTGTTTTTT
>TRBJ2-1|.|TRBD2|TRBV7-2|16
CASSAPGLAVIDEQFF
TGTGCCAGCAGCGCGCCGGGACTAGCGGTTATCGATGAGCAGTTCTTC
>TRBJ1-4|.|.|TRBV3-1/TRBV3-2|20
CASSQDEEASHGATNEKLFF
TGTGCCAGCAGCCAAGATGAGGAGGCTTCCCATGGTGCAACTAATGAAAAACTGTTTTTT
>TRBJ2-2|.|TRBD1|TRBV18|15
CASSPQGDNTGELFF
TGTGCCAGCTCACCGCAGGGGGACAACACCGGGGAGCTGTTTTTT
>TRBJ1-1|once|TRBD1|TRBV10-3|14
CAISMGTVNTEAFF
TGTGCCATCAGTATGGGGACAGTTAACACTGAAGCTTTCTTT
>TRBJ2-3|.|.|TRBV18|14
CASSLMGGPDTQYF
TGTGCCAGCTCACTCATGGGGGGGCCGGATACGCAGTATTTT
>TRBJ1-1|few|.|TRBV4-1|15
CASSQLNGQQLEAFF
TGCGCCAGCAGCCAATTGAACGGCCAACAATTAGAAGCTTTCTTT
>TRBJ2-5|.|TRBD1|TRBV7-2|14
CASSKIGTEETQYF
TGTGCCAGCAGCAAAATAGGGACAGAAGAGACCCAGTACTTC
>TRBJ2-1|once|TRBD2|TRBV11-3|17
CASSLPSGGPSYNEQFF
TGTGCCAGCAGCTTACCTAGCGGGGGCCCTTCCTACAATGAGCAGTTCTTC
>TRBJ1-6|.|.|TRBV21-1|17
CASSKDEGTSYNSPLHF
TGTGCCAGCAGCAAAGATGAGGGGACCTCATATAATTCACCCCTCCACTTT
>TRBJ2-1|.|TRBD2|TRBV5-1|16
CASSSSGTSGVGGQFF
TGCGCCAGCAGCTCCTCCGGGACTAGCGGGGTCGGGGGGCAGTTCTTC
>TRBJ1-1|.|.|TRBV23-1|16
CASSQRIVALRTEAFF
TGCGCCAGCAGTCAAAGGATTGTGGCTTTGAGGACTGAAGCTTTCTTT
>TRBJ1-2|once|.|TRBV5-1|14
CASSLGRTRGGYTF
TGCGCCAGCAGCTTGGGGCGGACCAGGGGTGGCTACACCTTC